Sequencing of this T cell receptor beta chain was carried out in a study of identical twins. In the case of this clonotype: Its antigen remains unidentified.

Overall study results and limits: Cord blood's abundant beta clonotypes had fewer insertions, unlike memory repertoires. In zero-insertion analyses, partial confounding could arise from invariant MAIT and iNKT cells.

In TCRdb, the 5' RACE reads were re-called with MiXCR into one record per CDR3 protein. The sample has 300,000 to 400,000 distinct CDR3 sequences; 9% to 15% are singletons. This CDR3 region has 20 residues. The junction had 20 bases not matched to a gene; V was cut back by 1 base and J by 4 bases. These records were also assigned to another study, of yellow fever vaccine responses in identical twins.

The specimen sequenced was CD8+ T cells sorted from blood. The sequence was collected from a woman between 18 and 30 years old in good health. The chain is built from TRBV12-3 or TRBV12-4 and TRBJ2-7; 9 nucleotides match TRBD2. CDR3 sequence (DNA): TGTGCCAGCAGTTTAGATCCCGGGAGGGTAGCGGGAGATGGTAGGTACGAGCAGTACTTC. Its translation is CASSLDPGRVAGDGRYEQYF.